This T cell receptor (beta chain) was captured in a study of T cells in Graves' hyperthyroidism and ophthalmopathy. Study conclusions and caveats: Blood shared most expanded thyroid clonotypes above 0.001.

RNA transcripts were the template for amplifying TCR beta CDR3 regions. Initially, a first-round RT-PCR of the TCR CDR3 employed the HTBI primer set. One entry per CDR3 protein results from TCRdb running MiXCR on the multiplex PCR reads. The sample holds about 840,000 distinct CDR3 sequences, roughly 40% seen once. Those patients with uncontrolled infection, other autoimmune disease, pregnancy or lactation were excluded. In this sample, this clonotype turned up many times. Its antigen remains unidentified. V shed 3 bases, J shed 0 bases, and the junction held 10 bases outside the gene matches. Germline lookup yields CDR1 LNHDA and CDR2 SQIVND (reference sequence). This CDR3 region has 18 residues.

The origin of this receptor is a man younger than 35 with Graves' hyperthyroidism. The specimen sequenced was blood. The chain carries TRBV19 and TRBJ1-5; 8 bases are a match to TRBD1. Here the CDR3 reads CASSIPPSDRDSNQPQHF. In DNA, the CDR3 is TGTGCCAGTAGTATTCCCCCTTCGGACAGGGATAGCAATCAGCCCCAGCATTTT.